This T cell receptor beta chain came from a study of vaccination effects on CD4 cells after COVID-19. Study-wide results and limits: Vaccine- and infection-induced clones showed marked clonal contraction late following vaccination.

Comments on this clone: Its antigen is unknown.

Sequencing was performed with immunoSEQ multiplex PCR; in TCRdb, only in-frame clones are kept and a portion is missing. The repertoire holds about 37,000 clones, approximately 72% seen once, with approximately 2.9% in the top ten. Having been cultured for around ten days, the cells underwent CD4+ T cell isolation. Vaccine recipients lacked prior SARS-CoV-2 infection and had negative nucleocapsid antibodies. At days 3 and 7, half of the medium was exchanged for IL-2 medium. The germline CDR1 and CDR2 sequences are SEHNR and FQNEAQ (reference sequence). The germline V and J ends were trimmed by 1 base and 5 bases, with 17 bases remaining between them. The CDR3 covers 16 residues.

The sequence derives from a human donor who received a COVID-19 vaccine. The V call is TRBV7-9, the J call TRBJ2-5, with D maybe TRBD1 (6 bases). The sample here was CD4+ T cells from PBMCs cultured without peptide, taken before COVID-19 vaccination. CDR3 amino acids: CASSLVGGQGMETQYF. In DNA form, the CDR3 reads TGTGCCAGCAGCTTAGTCGGTGGGCAGGGGATGGAGACCCAGTACTTC.